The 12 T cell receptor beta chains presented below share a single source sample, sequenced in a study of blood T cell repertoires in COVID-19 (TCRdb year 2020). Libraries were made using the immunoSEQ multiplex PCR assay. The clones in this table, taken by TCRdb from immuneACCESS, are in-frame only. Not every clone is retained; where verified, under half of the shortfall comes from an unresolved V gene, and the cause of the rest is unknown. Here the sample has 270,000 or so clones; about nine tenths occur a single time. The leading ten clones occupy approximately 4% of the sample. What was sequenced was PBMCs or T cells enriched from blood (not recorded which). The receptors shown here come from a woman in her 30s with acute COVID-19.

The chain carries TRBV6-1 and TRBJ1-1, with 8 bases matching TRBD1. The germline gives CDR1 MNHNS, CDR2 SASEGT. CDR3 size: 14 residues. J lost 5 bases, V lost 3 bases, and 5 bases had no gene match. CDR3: CASSDGQGGTEAFF. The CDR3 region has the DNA TGTGCCAGCAGTGACGGACAGGGCGGAACTGAAGCTTTCTTT.

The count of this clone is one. The CDR3 spells CASSRDGGPPTDEQYF. The CDR3 nucleotides read TGCGCCAGCAGCCGTGACGGGGGGCCCCCCACTGACGAGCAGTACTTC. This chain uses TRBV5-1 with TRBJ2-7, with a tentative D call TRBD2 (7 bases). Germline CDR1 reads SGHRS; CDR2 reads YFSETQ. The CDR3 has 16 amino acids. V gave up 4 bases and J gave up 5 bases, with 22 bases separating them.

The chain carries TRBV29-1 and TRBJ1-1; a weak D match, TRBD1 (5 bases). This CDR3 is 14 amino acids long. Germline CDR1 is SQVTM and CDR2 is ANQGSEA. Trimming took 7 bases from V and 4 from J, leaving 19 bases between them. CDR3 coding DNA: TGCAGCGCCAAGGACCAGGGATCGGTCACTGAAGCTTTCTTT. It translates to CSAKDQGSVTEAFF.

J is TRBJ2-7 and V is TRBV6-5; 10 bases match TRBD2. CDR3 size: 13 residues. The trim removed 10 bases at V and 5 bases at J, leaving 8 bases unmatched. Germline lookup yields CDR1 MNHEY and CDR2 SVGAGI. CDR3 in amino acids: CAIKAGGPDEQYF. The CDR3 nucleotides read TGTGCCATTAAAGCGGGAGGGCCGGACGAGCAGTACTTC.

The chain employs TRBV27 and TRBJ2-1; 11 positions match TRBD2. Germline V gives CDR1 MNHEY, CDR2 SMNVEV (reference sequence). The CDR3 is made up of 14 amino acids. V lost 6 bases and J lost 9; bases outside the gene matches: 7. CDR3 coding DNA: TGTGCCAGCAGACTAGCGGGAGCATTCTTTGAGCAGTTCTTC. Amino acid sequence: CASRLAGAFFEQFF.

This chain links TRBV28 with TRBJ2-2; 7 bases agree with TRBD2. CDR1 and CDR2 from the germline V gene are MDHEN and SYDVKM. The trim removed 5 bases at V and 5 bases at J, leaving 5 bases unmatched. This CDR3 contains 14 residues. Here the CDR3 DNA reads TGTGCCAGCAGTACGGCGGGAGTTACCGGGGAGCTGTTTTTT. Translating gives CASSTAGVTGELFF.

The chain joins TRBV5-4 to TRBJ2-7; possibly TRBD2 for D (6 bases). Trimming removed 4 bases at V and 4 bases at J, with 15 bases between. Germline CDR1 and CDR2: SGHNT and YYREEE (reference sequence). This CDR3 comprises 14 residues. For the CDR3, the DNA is TGTGCCAGCAGCCCGGGGACTCCTGAGTACGAGCAGTACTTC. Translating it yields CASSPGTPEYEQYF. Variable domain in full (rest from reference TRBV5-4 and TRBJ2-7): ETGVTQSPTHLIKTRGQQVTLRCSSQSGHNTVSWYQQALGQGPQFIFQYYREEENGRGNFPPRFSGLQFPNYSSELNVNALELDDSALYLCASSPGTPEYEQYFGPGTRLTVT.

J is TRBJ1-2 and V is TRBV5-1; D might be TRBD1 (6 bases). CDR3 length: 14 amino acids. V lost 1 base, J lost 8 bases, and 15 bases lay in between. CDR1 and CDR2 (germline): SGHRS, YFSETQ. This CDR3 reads CASSLSVQQGGYTF. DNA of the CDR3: TGCGCCAGCAGCTTGTCGGTACAACAGGGAGGCTACACCTTC.

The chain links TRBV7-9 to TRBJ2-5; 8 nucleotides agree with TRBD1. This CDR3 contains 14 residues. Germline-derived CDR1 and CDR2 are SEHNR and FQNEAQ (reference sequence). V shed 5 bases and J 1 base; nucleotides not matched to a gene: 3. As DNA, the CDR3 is TGTGCCAGCAGCCCGGGACAGGCCCAAGAGACCCAGTACTTC. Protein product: CASSPGQAQETQYF.

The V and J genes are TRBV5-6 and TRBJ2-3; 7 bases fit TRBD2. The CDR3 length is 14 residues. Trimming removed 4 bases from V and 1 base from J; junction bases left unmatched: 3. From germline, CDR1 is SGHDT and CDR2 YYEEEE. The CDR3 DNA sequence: TGTGCCAGCAGCACAGCGGGACGCACAGATACGCAGTATTTT. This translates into CASSTAGRTDTQYF.

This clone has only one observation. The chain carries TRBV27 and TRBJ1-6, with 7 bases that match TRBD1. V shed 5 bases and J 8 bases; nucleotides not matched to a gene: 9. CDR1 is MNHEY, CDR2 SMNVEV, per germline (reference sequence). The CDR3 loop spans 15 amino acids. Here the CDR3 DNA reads TGTGCCAGCAGTCCCCGACAGGGCTTACATTCACCCCTCCACTTT. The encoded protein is CASSPRQGLHSPLHF.

CDR3 bases: TGTGCCAGCAGCAAAATACCAGGAGGGTACAATGAGCAGTTCTTC. This encodes CASSKIPGGYNEQFF. The rearrangement links TRBV9 to TRBJ2-1; perhaps TRBD2 as D (6 bases). CDR1 and CDR2 (germline): SGDLS, YYNGEE. This CDR3 is 15 amino acids long. The ends were cut back, 4 bases at V and 4 bases at J, with 15 bases in the middle.